The sequence of this TCR beta chain was determined in a study of blood T cell repertoires in COVID-19. This CDR3 is 16 amino acids long. Germline-derived CDR1 and CDR2 are SGDLS and YYNGEE. V lost 4 bases and J 2 bases, leaving 13 bases between the germline ends. The table came from immunoSEQ multiplex PCR; TCRdb's copy has only in-frame clones and leaves some out. The table records approximately 20,000 clones, around 83% of them present only once. V is TRBV9 and J is TRBJ1-6; a possible D gene is TRBD1 (5 bases). Sample: peripheral blood. This TCR was sampled from a man in his 70s with acute or convalescent COVID-19. CDR3 coding DNA: TGTGCCAGCAGCTCAAGGGGCGGCCCCTATAATTCACCCCTCCACTTT. Protein product: CASSSRGGPYNSPLHF.